This TCR beta chain was sequenced for a study of STAT5B mutations in CD4+ large granular lymphocyte leukemia. Original methodology: A productive frequency of 2.59 x 10-5 was the lowest detectable. Sequenced by immunoSEQ multiplex PCR; TCRdb stores in-frame clones only, minus some. V and J calls plus clone size are reproduced from that table; the DNA served to infer D and trimming. The repertoire consists of approximately 30,000 clones, with more than 75% occurring once and the leading ten covering around 2%. Regarding this clone: Its cognate antigen is unknown.

Controls came from buffy coats of healthy blood donors. There are 12 residues in the CDR3. CDR1 GTSNPN and CDR2 SVGIG come from the germline V gene (reference sequence). J was trimmed by 4 bases and V by 5 bases; bases with no gene match: 0. Regarding the study as a whole: Main leukemic clonotypes were patient-specific, but 20% to 25% appeared at low frequency elsewhere. Top patient clones used TRBV06 genes more often: 8/27 versus 2/35 in controls.

The V call is TRBV30, the J call TRBJ1-1; 11 nucleotides line up with TRBD1. The receptor was derived from a human donor in good health. The sequenced sample was CD4+ T cells from blood buffy coats. The CDR3 reads CAWGTGGTEAFF. The CDR3 DNA follows: TGTGCCTGGGGGACAGGGGGCACTGAAGCTTTCTTT.